The entry below gives a single T cell receptor (beta chain) sequence along with its context. The antigen is unknown. Its ends do not fully match the called genes, so a read error is possible. The source material, about 20-30 mg of unsorted bulk tissue, was used to co-extract RNA and DNA. Researchers generated TCR beta cDNA from about 0.5 ug of total RNA, relying on a constant-region primer. Generation of the TCR beta libraries relied on three nested multiplex PCR rounds using slightly modified ARM-PCR. It was with TRBV1-TRBV30 forward primers and a C-beta reverse primer that the first two PCR rounds were run, at roughly 10 cycles each. TCRdb called the multiplex PCR reads again in MiXCR, with one record for every CDR3 protein. Here the sample spans fewer than 75,000 distinct CDR3 sequences, about three quarters being singletons. The CDR3 runs to 13 residues. The germline CDR1 and CDR2 sequences are MNHEY and SVGAGI.

The record originates from a study of tumor-infiltrating lymphocytes in primary liver carcinoma. Study-wide context: Sample yields of productive TCRbeta reads, ranging from roughly 3.65 to 7.5 million, were similar across tissue types.

Study observations and caveats: The study found only about 8-24% of top clones in all five tumor regions.

The rearrangement uses TRBV6-5 and TRBJ1-1; D is unclear. The sequence derives from a man aged 35-49 years with primary liver carcinoma and hepatitis B virus infection. Sequenced: liver tumor tissue from sampling region 4. Subset defined: tumor region T4, right-lateral pole. CDR3 nucleotide sequence: TGTGCCAGCAGTGCCGGGTATTCCACTGAAGCCTTCTTT. It yields the protein CASSAGYSTEAFF.